This T cell receptor (beta chain) was found in a study of blood T cell repertoires in COVID-19. On the study more broadly: Acute-phase and convalescent COVID-19 samples originated in the United States, Italy and Spain. PBMCs, B-cell-depleted T cells, or T cells were the source of the cDNA or gDNA that made up the material.

Germline CDR1 is LNHDA and CDR2 is SQIVND (reference sequence). This CDR3 has 14 residues. Trimming removed 4 bases from V and 5 bases from J; junction bases left unmatched: 4. Original data processing: Reference gene primers were amplified, and this amplification served to estimate nucleated cell counts. TCRdb's table, derived via immunoSEQ multiplex PCR, lists solely in-frame clones and lacks some. The DNA gave D and trimming, while V, J and clone size come from that table. The data show 150,000 to 200,000 clones, around 84% seen once. This clone was picked up a small number of times. The receptor was derived from a woman older than 75 with acute or convalescent COVID-19. Sequenced: peripheral blood. J is TRBJ1-2 and V is TRBV19; the match to TRBD1 covers 10 bases. Written as DNA, the CDR3 is TGTGCCAGTAGTAGGGACAGGGGACGATATGGCTACACCTTC. It codes for CASSRDRGRYGYTF.